This T cell receptor beta chain is from a study of CD8 T cells in ankylosing spondylitis. Study-wide results and limits: The clones that were linked to disease were reported to be significantly enriched in matched synovial fluid samples from ankylosing spondylitis patients.

Turning to this clonotype: What it recognizes is unknown.

TCRdb called the 5' RACE reads again in MiXCR, with one record for every CDR3 protein. The repertoire holds under 450,000 distinct CDR3 sequences, with 20% to 25% as singletons. This CDR3 contains 16 residues. Trimming stripped 4 bases from V and 6 bases from J, with 20 bases between. Looked up from germline, CDR1 is LNHNV and CDR2 is YYDKDF (reference sequence). This chain joins TRBV15 and TRBJ2-3, with D perhaps TRBD2 (5 bases). The sequence came from a male donor with ankylosing spondylitis or in good health (not recorded which). What was sequenced was blood, either unsorted or a sorted T cell fraction (not recorded which). The CDR3 DNA is TGTGCCACCAGCACCCGGGGAAAACGACGGACGGATACGCAGTATTTT. Amino acids: CATSTRGKRRTDTQYF.